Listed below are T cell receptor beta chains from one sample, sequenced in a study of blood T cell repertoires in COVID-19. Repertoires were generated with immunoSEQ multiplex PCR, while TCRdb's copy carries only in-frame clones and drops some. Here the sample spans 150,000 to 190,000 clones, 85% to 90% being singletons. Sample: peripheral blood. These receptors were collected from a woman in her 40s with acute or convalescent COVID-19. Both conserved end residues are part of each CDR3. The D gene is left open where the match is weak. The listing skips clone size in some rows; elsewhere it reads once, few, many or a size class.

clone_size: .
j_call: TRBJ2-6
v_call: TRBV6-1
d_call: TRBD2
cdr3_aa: CASSEGLARAGANVLTF
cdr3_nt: TGTGCCAGCAGTGAGGGACTAGCGCGAGCTGGGGCCAACGTCCTGACTTTC

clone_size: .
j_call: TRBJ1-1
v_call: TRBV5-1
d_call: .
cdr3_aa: CASSTDRTSEAFF
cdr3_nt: TGCGCCAGCAGCACAGACAGGACCAGTGAAGCTTTCTTT

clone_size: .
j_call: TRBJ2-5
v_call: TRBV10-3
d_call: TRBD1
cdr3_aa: CAISEMGQESGETQYF
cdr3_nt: TGTGCCATCAGTGAGATGGGACAGGAATCCGGAGAGACCCAGTACTTC

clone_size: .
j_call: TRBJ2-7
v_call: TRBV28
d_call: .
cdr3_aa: CASSFLGPSYEQYF
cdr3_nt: TGTGCCAGCAGTTTCCTAGGCCCCTCCTACGAGCAGTACTTC

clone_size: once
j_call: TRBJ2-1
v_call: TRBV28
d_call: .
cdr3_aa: CATCLQASYNEQFF
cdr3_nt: TGTGCCACCTGTCTCCAGGCCTCCTACAATGAGCAGTTCTTC

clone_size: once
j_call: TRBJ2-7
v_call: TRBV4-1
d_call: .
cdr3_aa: CASSQGQGGPYEQYF
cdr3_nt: TGCGCCAGCAGCCAAGGGCAGGGGGGCCCCTACGAGCAGTACTTC

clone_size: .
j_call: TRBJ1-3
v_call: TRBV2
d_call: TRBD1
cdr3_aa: CASSRGQPYSGNTIYF
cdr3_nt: TGTGCCAGCAGTAGGGGACAGCCTTACTCTGGAAACACCATATATTTT

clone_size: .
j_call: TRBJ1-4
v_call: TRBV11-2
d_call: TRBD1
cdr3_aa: CASSGTGATNEKLFF
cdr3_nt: TGTGCCAGCAGCGGGACAGGGGCAACTAATGAAAAACTGTTTTTT

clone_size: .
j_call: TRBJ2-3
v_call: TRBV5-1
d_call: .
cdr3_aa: CASSSPVTDTQYF
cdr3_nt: TGCGCCAGCAGCTCCCCGGTCACAGATACGCAGTATTTT

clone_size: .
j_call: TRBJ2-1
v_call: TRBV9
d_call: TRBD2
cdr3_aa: CASSVESGKGYEQFF
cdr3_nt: TGTGCCAGCAGCGTAGAAAGCGGGAAGGGCTATGAGCAGTTCTTC

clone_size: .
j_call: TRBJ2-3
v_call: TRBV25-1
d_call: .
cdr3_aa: CASSDQRRLDTQYF
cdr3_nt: TGTGCCAGCAGTGACCAACGCAGGTTAGATACGCAGTATTTT

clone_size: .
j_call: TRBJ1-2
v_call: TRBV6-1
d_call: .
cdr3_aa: CASSDIQAKGNYGYTF
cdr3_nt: TGTGCCAGCAGTGACATACAGGCGAAAGGAAACTATGGCTACACCTTC

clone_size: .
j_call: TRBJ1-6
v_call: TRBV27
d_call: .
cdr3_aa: CASSLKRNSPLHF
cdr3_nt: TGTGCCAGCAGTTTAAAGCGGAATTCACCCCTCCACTTT

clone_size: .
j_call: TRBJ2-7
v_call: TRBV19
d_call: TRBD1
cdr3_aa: CASSAGQGSGEQYF
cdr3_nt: TGTGCCAGTAGTGCGGGACAGGGGTCAGGGGAGCAGTACTTC

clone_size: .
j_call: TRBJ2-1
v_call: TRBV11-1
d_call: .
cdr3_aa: CASSLEGEGNEQFF
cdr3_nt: TGTGCCAGCAGCTTAGAGGGAGAAGGCAATGAGCAGTTCTTC

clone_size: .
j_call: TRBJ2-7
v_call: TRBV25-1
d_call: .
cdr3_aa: CASSRARGYEQYF
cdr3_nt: TGTGCCAGCAGTCGGGCCAGGGGCTACGAGCAGTACTTC

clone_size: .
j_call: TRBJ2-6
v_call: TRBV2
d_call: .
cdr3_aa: CASSKTGNGANVLTF
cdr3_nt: TGTGCCAGCAGTAAAACAGGGAATGGGGCCAACGTCCTGACTTTC

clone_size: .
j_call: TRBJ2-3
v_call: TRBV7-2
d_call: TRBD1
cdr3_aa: CASSLNRGQGKYF
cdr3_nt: TGTGCCAGCAGCTTAAATAGAGGACAGGGAAAGTATTTT

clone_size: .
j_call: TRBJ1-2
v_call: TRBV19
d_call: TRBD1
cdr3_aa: CASSIVQGAWGYTF
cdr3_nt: TGTGCCAGTAGTATAGTTCAGGGGGCGTGGGGCTACACCTTC

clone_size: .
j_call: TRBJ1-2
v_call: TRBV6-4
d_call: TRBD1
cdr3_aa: CASSAGTGPNYGYTF
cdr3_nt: TGTGCCAGCTCCGCCGGGACAGGGCCAAACTATGGCTACACCTTC